The T cell receptor beta chain under discussion was sequenced for a study of T-cell memory formation after mild COVID-19. Study summary: For the most part, TCR clusters were specific to one donor. Study results and caveats: Contracting clones localized mainly to CM and EM when CD4+ and mainly to EMRA when CD8+.

The CDR3 covers 14 residues. Trimming took 1 base from V and 5 from J, leaving 11 bases between them. Germline loops: CDR1 SSHAT, CDR2 FNYEAQ (reference sequence). The table lists this clonotype with a few counts. What it recognizes is unknown. Constant-segment primers and 5'RACE yielded cDNA libraries for TCR alpha and TCR beta, each carrying sample barcodes and UMIs. TCRdb fed the 5' RACE reads into MiXCR, producing one record per CDR3 protein. This sample has around 250,000 distinct CDR3 sequences, with 8.5% to 9.5% found just once. This clonotype originated in a man younger than 35 who had mild COVID-19 (a few samples of this study predate the infection). Cell type and time point are not known. This sequence joins TRBV7-7 and TRBJ2-5; D is perhaps TRBD2 (5 bases). Sequenced: PBMCs or a T cell subset sorted from them (not recorded which). The CDR3 spells CASSLGASSETQYF. In nucleotides, the CDR3 is TGTGCCAGCAGCTTAGGGGCTAGCAGCGAGACCCAGTACTTC.